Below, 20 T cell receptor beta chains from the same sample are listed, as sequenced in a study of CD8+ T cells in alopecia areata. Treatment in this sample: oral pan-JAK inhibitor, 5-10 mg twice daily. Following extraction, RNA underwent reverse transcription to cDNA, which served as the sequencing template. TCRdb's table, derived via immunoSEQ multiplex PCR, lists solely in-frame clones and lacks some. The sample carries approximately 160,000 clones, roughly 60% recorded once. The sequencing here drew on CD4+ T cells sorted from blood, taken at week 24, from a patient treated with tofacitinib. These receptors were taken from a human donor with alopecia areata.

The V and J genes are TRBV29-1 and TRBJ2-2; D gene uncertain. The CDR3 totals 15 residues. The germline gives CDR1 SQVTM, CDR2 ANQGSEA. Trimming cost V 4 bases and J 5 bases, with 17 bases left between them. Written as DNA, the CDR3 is TGCAGCGTTGGCGTTGGGCAGACCCAAACCGGGGAGCTGTTTTTT. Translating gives CSVGVGQTQTGELFF.

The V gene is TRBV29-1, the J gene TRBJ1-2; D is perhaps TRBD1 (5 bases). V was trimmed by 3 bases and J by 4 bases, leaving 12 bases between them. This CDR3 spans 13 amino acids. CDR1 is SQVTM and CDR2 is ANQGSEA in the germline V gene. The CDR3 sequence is CSVDLGQGYGYTF. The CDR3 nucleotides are TGCAGCGTTGATTTGGGGCAGGGCTATGGCTACACCTTC.

The CDR3 DNA is TGTGCCAGCAGCGTAGTGTTTGGGGGAGAGGCTTTCTTT. This translates into CASSVVFGGEAFF. The V and J genes are TRBV9 and TRBJ1-1; D possibly corresponds to TRBD1 (5 bases). The CDR3 length is 13 residues. Trimming cost V 0 bases and J 11 bases, with 14 bases left between them. CDR1 is SGDLS and CDR2 is YYNGEE in the germline V gene.

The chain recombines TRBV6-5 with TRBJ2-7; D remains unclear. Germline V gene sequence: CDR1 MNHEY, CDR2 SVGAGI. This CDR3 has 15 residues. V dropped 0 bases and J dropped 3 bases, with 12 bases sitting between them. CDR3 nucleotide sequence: TGTGCCAGCAGTTACTCTTCAGTTTTACGCTACGAGCAGTACTTC. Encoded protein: CASSYSSVLRYEQYF.

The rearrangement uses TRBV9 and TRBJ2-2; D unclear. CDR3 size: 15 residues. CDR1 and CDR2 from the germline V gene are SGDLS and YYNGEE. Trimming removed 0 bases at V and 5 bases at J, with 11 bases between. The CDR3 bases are TGTGCCAGCAGCGTAGTGTCGTGGGGAACCGGGGAGCTGTTTTTT. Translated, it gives CASSVVSWGTGELFF.

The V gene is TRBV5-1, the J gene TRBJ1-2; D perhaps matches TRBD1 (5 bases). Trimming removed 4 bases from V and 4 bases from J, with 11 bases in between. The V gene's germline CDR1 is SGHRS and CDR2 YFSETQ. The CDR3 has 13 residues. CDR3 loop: CASSDGTLYGYTF. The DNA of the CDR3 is TGCGCCAGCAGCGACGGGACCCTCTATGGCTACACCTTC.

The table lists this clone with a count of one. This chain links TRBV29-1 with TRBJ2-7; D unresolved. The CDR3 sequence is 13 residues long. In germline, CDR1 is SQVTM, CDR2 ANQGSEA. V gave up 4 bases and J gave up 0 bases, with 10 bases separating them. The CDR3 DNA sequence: TGCAGCGTTGCGAGACACGTCTCCTACGAGCAGTACTTC. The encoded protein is CSVARHVSYEQYF.

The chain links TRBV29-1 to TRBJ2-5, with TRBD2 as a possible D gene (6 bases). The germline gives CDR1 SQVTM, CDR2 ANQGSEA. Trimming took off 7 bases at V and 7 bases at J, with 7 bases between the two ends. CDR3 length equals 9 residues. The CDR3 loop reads CSAGGTQYF. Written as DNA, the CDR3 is TGCAGCGCCGGGGGGACCCAGTACTTC.

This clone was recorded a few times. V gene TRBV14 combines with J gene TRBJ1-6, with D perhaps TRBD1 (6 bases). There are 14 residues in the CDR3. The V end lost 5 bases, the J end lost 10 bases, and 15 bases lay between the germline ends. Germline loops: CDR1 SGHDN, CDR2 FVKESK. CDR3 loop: CASSVSWGRSPLHF. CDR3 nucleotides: TGTGCCAGCAGCGTCTCCTGGGGGCGCTCACCCCTCCACTTT.

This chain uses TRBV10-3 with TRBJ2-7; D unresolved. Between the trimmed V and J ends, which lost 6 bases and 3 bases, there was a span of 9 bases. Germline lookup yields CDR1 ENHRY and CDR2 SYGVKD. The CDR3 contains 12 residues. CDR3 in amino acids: CAISHASYEQYF. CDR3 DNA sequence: TGTGCCATCAGCCACGCTAGCTACGAGCAGTACTTC.

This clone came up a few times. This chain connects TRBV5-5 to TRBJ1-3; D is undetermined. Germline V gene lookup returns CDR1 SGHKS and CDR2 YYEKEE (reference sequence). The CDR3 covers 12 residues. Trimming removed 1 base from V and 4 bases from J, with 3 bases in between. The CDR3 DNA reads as TGTGCCAGCAGCTTGCTAGGAAACACCATATATTTT. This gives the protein CASSLLGNTIYF.

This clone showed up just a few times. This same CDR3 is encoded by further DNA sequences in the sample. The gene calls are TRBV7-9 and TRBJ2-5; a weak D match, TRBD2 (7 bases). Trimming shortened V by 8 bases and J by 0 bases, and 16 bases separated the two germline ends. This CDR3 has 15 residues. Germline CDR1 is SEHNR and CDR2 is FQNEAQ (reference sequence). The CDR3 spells CASDPGGGNQETQYF. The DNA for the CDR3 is TGTGCCAGCGACCCGGGGGGCGGAAACCAAGAGACCCAGTACTTC.

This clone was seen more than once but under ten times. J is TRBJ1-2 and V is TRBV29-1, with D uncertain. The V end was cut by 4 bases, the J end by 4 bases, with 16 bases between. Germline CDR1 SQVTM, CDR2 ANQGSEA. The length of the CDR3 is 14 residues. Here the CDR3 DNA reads TGCAGCGTTGGAAGCAGCGGACCCTTCTATGGCTACACCTTC. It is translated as CSVGSSGPFYGYTF.

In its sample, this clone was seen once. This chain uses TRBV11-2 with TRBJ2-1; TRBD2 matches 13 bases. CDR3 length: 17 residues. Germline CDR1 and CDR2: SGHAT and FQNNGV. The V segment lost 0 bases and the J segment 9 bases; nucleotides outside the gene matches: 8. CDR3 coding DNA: TGTGCCAGCAGCTTAGAGACTAGCGGGGGGCTGTTTGGTGAGCAGTTCTTC. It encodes CASSLETSGGLFGEQFF.

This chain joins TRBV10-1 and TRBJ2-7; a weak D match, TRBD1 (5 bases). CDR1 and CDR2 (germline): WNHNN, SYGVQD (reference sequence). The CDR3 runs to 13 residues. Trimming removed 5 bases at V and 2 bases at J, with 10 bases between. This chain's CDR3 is CASSLKGAYEQYF. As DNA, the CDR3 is TGCGCCAGCAGTCTCAAAGGGGCCTACGAGCAGTACTTC.

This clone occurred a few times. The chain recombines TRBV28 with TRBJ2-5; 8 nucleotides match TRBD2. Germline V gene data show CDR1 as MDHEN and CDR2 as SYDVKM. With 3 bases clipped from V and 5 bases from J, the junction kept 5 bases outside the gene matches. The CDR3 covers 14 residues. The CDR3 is CASSFGGVRETQYF. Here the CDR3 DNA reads TGTGCCAGCAGTTTCGGGGGGGTACGGGAGACCCAGTACTTC.

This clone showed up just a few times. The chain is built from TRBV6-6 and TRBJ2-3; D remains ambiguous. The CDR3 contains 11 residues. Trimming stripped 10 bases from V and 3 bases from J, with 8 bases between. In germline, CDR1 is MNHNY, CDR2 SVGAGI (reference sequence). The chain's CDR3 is CAIRMTDTQYF. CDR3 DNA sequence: TGTGCCATCCGGATGACAGATACGCAGTATTTT.

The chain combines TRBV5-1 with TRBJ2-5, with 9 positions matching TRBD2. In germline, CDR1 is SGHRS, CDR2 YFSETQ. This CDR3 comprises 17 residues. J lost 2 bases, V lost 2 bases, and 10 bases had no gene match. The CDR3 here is CASSFGFSGGPQETQYF. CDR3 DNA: TGCGCCAGCAGCTTCGGCTTTAGCGGGGGTCCACAAGAGACCCAGTACTTC.

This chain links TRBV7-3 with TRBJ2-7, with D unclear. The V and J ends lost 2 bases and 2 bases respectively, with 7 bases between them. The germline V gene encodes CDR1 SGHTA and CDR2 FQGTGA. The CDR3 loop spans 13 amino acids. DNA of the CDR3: TGTGCCAGCAGCTTAGATAGGGCCTACGAGCAGTACTTC. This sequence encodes CASSLDRAYEQYF.

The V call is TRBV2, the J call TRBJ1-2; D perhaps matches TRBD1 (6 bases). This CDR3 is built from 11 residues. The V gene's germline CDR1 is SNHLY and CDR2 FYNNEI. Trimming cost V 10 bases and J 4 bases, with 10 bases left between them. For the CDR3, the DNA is TGTGCCAACACAGGGAGCTATGGCTACACCTTC. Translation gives CANTGSYGYTF. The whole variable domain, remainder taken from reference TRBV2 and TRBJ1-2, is EPEVTQTPSHQVTQMGQEVILRCVPISNHLYFYWYRQILGQKVEFLVSFYNNEISEKSEIFDDQFSVERPDGSNFTLKIRSTKLEDSAMYFCANTGSYGYTFGSGTRLTVV.